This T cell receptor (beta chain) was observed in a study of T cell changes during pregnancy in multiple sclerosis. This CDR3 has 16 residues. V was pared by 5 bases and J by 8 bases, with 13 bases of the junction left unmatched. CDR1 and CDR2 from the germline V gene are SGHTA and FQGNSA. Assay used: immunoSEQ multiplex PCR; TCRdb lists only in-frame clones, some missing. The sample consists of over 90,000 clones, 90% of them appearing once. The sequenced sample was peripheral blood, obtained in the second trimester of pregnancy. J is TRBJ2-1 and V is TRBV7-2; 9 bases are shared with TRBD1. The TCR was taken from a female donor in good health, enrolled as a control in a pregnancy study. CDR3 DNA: TGTGCCAGCAGCCCCCGCTGGGACAGGGTGGCGTATGAGCAGTTCTTC. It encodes CASSPRWDRVAYEQFF.